Listed here is a single T cell receptor beta chain. Antigen: not known. Sequencing used immunoSEQ multiplex PCR; TCRdb keeps in-frame clones, though not all of them. The table lists approximately 13,000 clones, approximately 80% of them singletons. This record comes from a study of T cells after posttransplantation cyclophosphamide. Whole-study results and caveats: Skin or GI-infiltrating T cells shared few TRB sequences with blood.

V lost 3 bases to trimming and J lost 0 bases, with 16 bases between them. The CDR3 length is 17 residues. Per the germline V gene, CDR1 is SGDLS and CDR2 is YYNGEE. On the day of bone marrow donation, the related graft donor provided peripheral blood. Sequenced input: memory CD4+ T cells sorted from PBMCs. The receptor was derived from a man in his fifties or sixties in good health, CMV-negative, and a related stem cell transplant donor. This chain uses TRBV9 with TRBJ2-1, with D perhaps matching TRBD1 (6 bases). The CDR3 sequence is CASSEGKQGSSYNEQFF. For the CDR3, the DNA is TGTGCCAGCAGCGAGGGCAAACAGGGAAGCTCCTACAATGAGCAGTTCTTC.